The 26 T cell receptor beta chains in this list originate from one sample, sequenced in a study of T cells in Graves' hyperthyroidism and ophthalmopathy (dated by TCRdb to 2018 to 2020). Library prep was done by multiplex PCR. The sequencer was an Illumina HiSeq 2000. The TCR beta CDR3 regions were amplified from the RNA transcripts. For the first round of RT-PCR on the TCR CDR3, the HTBI primer set was used together with the Qiagen OneStep RT-PCR kit. TCRdb handled the public reads itself, with Q25 trimming in fastp and clone calling in MiXCR, and kept productive beta chains. Identical CDR3 protein sequences are pooled into one entry, listed with their most common genes and DNA. The sample yields about 700,000 distinct CDR3 sequences; approximately 14% were counted once. The ten largest clones add up to about a tenth of the sample. What was sequenced was blood. These receptors all come from a woman aged 18-29 years with Graves' hyperthyroidism.

CDR3 region: CASSHKTGTGAVNYGYTF. CDR3 DNA sequence: TGTGCCAGCAGTCACAAGACCGGGACAGGGGCCGTTAACTATGGCTACACCTTC. V gene TRBV9 combines with J gene TRBJ1-2, with TRBD1 matching over 10 bases. This CDR3 region has 18 residues. V shed 5 bases and J 1 base; nucleotides not matched to a gene: 14. Looked up from germline, CDR1 is SGDLS and CDR2 is YYNGEE. The whole variable domain, remainder taken from reference TRBV9 and TRBJ1-2, is DSGVTQTPKHLITATGQRVTLRCSPRSGDLSVYWYQQSLDQGLQFLIQYYNGEERAKGNILERFSAQQFPDLHSELNLSSLELGDSALYFCASSHKTGTGAVNYGYTFGSGTRLTVV.

This clonotype was seen only a few times. The rearrangement links TRBV15 to TRBJ1-1; 10 positions match TRBD1. The CDR3 length is 15 residues. V was clipped by 3 bases and J by 6 bases; unmatched bases: 7. Germline assignment: CDR1 LNHNV and CDR2 YYDKDF (reference sequence). CDR3 sequence: CATSRISGTGAEAFF. In DNA, the CDR3 is TGTGCCACCAGCAGGATTTCCGGGACAGGGGCTGAAGCTTTCTTT. Filled out from reference TRBV15 and TRBJ1-1, the complete variable domain reads DAMVIQNPRYQVTQFGKPVTLSCSQTLNHNVMYWYQQKSSQAPKLLFHYYDKDFNNEADTPDNFQSRRPNTSFCFLDIRSPGLGDTAMYLCATSRISGTGAEAFFGQGTRLTVV.

A few counts support this clonotype. An end of the junction does not agree with germline; a read error may underlie this. V is TRBV30 and J is TRBJ2-5; no clear D gene. CDR1 is GTSNPN, CDR2 SVGIG, per germline (reference sequence). The CDR3 loop spans 11 amino acids. CDR3 region: CAWSGPNGWHF. DNA of the CDR3: TGTGCCTGGAGTGGCCCAAACGGATGGCACTTC.

The chain links TRBV2 to TRBJ2-1; unclear D gene. This CDR3 has 14 amino acids. From germline, CDR1 is SNHLY and CDR2 FYNNEI. Trimming took off 2 bases at V and 1 base at J, with 6 bases between the two ends. As DNA, the CDR3 is TGTGCCAGCAGTGAAAAAATTTCCTACAATGAGCAGTTCTTC. This encodes CASSEKISYNEQFF.

V and J are TRBV7-9 and TRBJ1-4; a possible D gene is TRBD1 (6 bases). The germline CDR1 and CDR2 sequences are SEHNR and FQNEAQ (reference sequence). This CDR3 has 15 amino acids. V dropped 5 bases and J dropped 3 bases, with 13 bases sitting between them. The CDR3 region is CASSLIQGSNEKLFF. CDR3 DNA sequence: TGTGCCAGCAGCCTAATTCAGGGGTCTAATGAAAAACTGTTTTTT.

Only a few counts were recorded for this clonotype. The V call is TRBV15, the J call TRBJ1-6; possible D gene TRBD1, 6 bases. In germline, CDR1 is LNHNV, CDR2 YYDKDF (reference sequence). V dropped 5 bases and J dropped 8 bases, with 25 bases sitting between them. CDR3 length equals 18 residues. The CDR3 nucleotides are TGTGCCACCAGCGGGTTCTTGGCAGCCGGGACACAAGATTCACCCCTCCACTTT. The encoded protein is CATSGFLAAGTQDSPLHF.

Ten or more counts support this clonotype. The chain uses TRBV2 and TRBJ2-3; 8 bases are a match to TRBD2. Per the germline V gene, CDR1 is SNHLY and CDR2 is FYNNEI. The V and J ends lost 5 bases and 0 bases, in that order; junction bases with no gene match: 4. This CDR3 has 15 residues. The CDR3 region has the DNA TGTGCCAGCAGTTCTAGCGGGTCTAGCACAGATACGCAGTATTTT. Amino acid sequence: CASSSSGSSTDTQYF.

The gene calls are TRBV15 and TRBJ1-4; D is unresolved. This CDR3 contains 21 residues. The germline V gene encodes CDR1 LNHNV and CDR2 YYDKDF (reference sequence). V was pared by 0 bases and J by 3 bases, with 26 bases between. The CDR3 loop is CATSRDWAITRSRPPNEKLFF. The CDR3 DNA follows: TGTGCCACCAGCAGAGATTGGGCAATAACCCGCTCGCGCCCGCCTAATGAAAAACTGTTTTTT.

The chain carries TRBV18 and TRBJ2-7; D could derive from TRBD1 or TRBD2 (5 bases each). Germline assignment: CDR1 KGHSH and CDR2 LQKENI. This CDR3 has 14 residues. Trimming stripped 3 bases from V and 0 bases from J, with 9 bases between. This CDR3 is CASSPGDPSYEQYF. Written as DNA, the CDR3 is TGTGCCAGCTCACCTGGGGACCCCTCCTACGAGCAGTACTTC. The entire variable domain, with the rest obtained from reference TRBV18 and TRBJ2-7, is as follows: NAGVMQNPRHLVRRRGQEARLRCSPMKGHSHVYWYRQLPEEGLKFMVYLQKENIIDESGMPKERFSAEFPKEGPSILRIQQVVRGDSAAYFCASSPGDPSYEQYFGPGTRLTVT.

The V and J genes are TRBV27 and TRBJ1-5; TRBD1 matches 8 bases. Germline V gene data show CDR1 as MNHEY and CDR2 as SMNVEV (reference sequence). This CDR3 is built from 14 residues. Trimming took 8 bases from V and 2 from J; bases not matched to a gene: 5. The CDR3: CASGTGQGNQPQHF. CDR3 sequence (DNA): TGTGCCAGCGGGACGGGACAGGGCAATCAGCCCCAGCATTTT.

This clonotype appeared many times. The chain couples TRBV30 to TRBJ2-3, with 13 bases that match TRBD2. Per germline, CDR1 GTSNPN and CDR2 SVGIG (reference sequence). The CDR3 consists of 17 residues. The J segment lost 2 bases and the V segment lost 5 bases, leaving 10 bases of the junction unmatched. The CDR3 DNA sequence: TGTGCCTGGGCGGCAGGACTAGCGGGAGCCGTCACAGATACGCAGTATTTT. This sequence encodes CAWAAGLAGAVTDTQYF.

This rearrangement joins TRBV20-1 to TRBJ2-1; a possible D gene is TRBD2 (5 bases). The CDR3 covers 12 residues. Germline V lookup: CDR1 DFQATT, CDR2 SNEGSKA (reference sequence). V was shortened by 6 bases and J by 3 bases, with 9 bases between the two germline ends. CDR3 amino acids: CSAAGIYNEQFF. Written as DNA, the CDR3 is TGCAGTGCCGCCGGGATCTACAATGAGCAGTTCTTC.

The gene calls are TRBV30 and TRBJ2-7; D possibly corresponds to TRBD2 (6 bases). This CDR3 region has 15 residues. The germline V gene encodes CDR1 GTSNPN and CDR2 SVGIG (reference sequence). Trimming took off 4 bases at V and 2 bases at J, with 18 bases between the two ends. CDR3 sequence: CAWISGGALTYEQYF. CDR3 DNA: TGTGCCTGGATTAGCGGCGGGGCTTTGACCTACGAGCAGTACTTC.

This clonotype has a handful of counts. The chain links TRBV10-3 to TRBJ2-1; D is possibly TRBD2 (7 bases). Trimming cost V 5 bases and J 10 bases, with 30 bases left between them. This CDR3 contains 18 residues. Germline CDR1 reads ENHRY; CDR2 reads SYGVKD. CDR3 coding DNA: TGTGCCATCAGTCCAATTAGTCGGGACCGGAGGGGGGGCGGCGAGCAGTTCTTC. Protein product: CAISPISRDRRGGGEQFF.

The rearrangement links TRBV4-2 to TRBJ2-7, with D possibly being TRBD1 (5 bases). The length of the CDR3 is 15 residues. Germline loops: CDR1 LGHNA, CDR2 YNFKEQ. V was trimmed by 0 bases and J by 5 bases, leaving 14 bases between them. The chain's CDR3 is CASSQEGQGFHEQYF. The DNA for the CDR3 is TGTGCCAGCAGCCAAGAAGGGCAGGGCTTCCACGAGCAGTACTTC.

This chain connects TRBV27 to TRBJ2-1; tentative D call: TRBD1 (6 bases). The CDR3 spans 17 residues. The ends were cut back, 0 bases at V and 9 bases at J, with 21 bases in the middle. Germline CDR1 is MNHEY and CDR2 is SMNVEV (reference sequence). In DNA, the CDR3 is TGTGCCAGCAGTTTATCGCCCGGTCAGGGGTTTTACGGTGAGCAGTTCTTC. It is translated as CASSLSPGQGFYGEQFF.

This clonotype was counted only a few times. The rearrangement uses TRBV28 and TRBJ2-5; 13 bases map to TRBD2. The CDR3 runs to 15 residues. Trimming removed 2 bases from V and 13 bases from J; junction bases left unmatched: 10. Germline V gene data show CDR1 as MDHEN and CDR2 as SYDVKM. The CDR3 DNA reads as TGTGCCAGCAGTTTAGCAACTAGCGGGAGGGCCCTCGGGTACTTC. Encoded protein: CASSLATSGRALGYF. The full variable domain, completed using reference TRBV28 and TRBJ2-5, is DVKVTQSSRYLVKRTGEKVFLECVQDMDHENMFWYRQDPGLGLRLIYFSYDVKMKEKGDIPEGYSVSREKKERFSLILESASTNQTSMYLCASSLATSGRALGYFGPGTRLLVL.

This clonotype was picked up a small number of times. This chain uses TRBV29-1 with TRBJ2-1; 8 nucleotides align to TRBD2. J lost 10 bases, V lost 8 bases, and 19 bases had no gene match. The CDR3 covers 15 residues. Germline V gene data show CDR1 as SQVTM and CDR2 as ANQGSEA. The DNA of the CDR3 is TGCAGCTCACGTGACCTGCGGGAGGTGTTCAGCGAGCAGTTCTTC. It codes for CSSRDLREVFSEQFF.

Notes on this clonotype: A much larger clone is a single base away; this may be a read error. This chain links TRBV7-9 with TRBJ1-5, with D unresolved. Trimming removed 5 bases at V and 5 bases at J, with 7 bases between. The CDR3 is 12 amino acids. The germline CDR1 and CDR2 sequences are SEHNR and FQNEAQ (reference sequence). The CDR3 sequence is CASSPPDQPQHF. The CDR3 bases are TGTGCCAGCAGCCCCCCCGATCAGCCCCAGCATTTT.

The table lists this clonotype with many counts. This rearrangement joins TRBV28 to TRBJ2-7; maybe TRBD1 (6 bases). Per the germline V gene, CDR1 is MDHEN and CDR2 is SYDVKM. Between the trimmed V and J ends, which lost 7 bases and 2 bases, there was a span of 12 bases. The CDR3 totals 13 residues. CDR3 sequence (DNA): TGTGCCAGCACCACAGGGTACCCCTACGAGCAGTACTTC. This encodes CASTTGYPYEQYF. The full variable domain, with the rest looked up from reference TRBV28 and TRBJ2-7, is DVKVTQSSRYLVKRTGEKVFLECVQDMDHENMFWYRQDPGLGLRLIYFSYDVKMKEKGDIPEGYSVSREKKERFSLILESASTNQTSMYLCASTTGYPYEQYFGPGTRLTVT.

This clonotype was observed a few times. The chain joins TRBV12-3 or TRBV12-4 to TRBJ2-5, with D unclear. The CDR3 contains 13 residues. V dropped 3 bases and J dropped 4 bases, with 9 bases sitting between them. CDR3 amino acids: CASSLRSLETQYF. In nucleotides, the CDR3 is TGTGCCAGCAGTTTGCGTAGCCTAGAGACCCAGTACTTC.

This clonotype occurred many times. The chain links TRBV27 to TRBJ2-7; D is perhaps TRBD1 or TRBD2 (5 bases each). V was cut by 3 bases and J by 1 base, with 10 bases left in between. This CDR3 has 14 amino acids. Germline lookup yields CDR1 MNHEY and CDR2 SMNVEV (reference sequence). The CDR3 sequence: CASSFRDGSYEQYF. DNA for the CDR3: TGTGCCAGCAGTTTCCGGGACGGTTCCTACGAGCAGTACTTC.

This chain uses TRBV7-9 with TRBJ2-5; D possibly corresponds to TRBD2 (7 bases). Looked up from germline, CDR1 is SEHNR and CDR2 is FQNEAQ (reference sequence). This CDR3 region has 14 residues. Trimming took 6 bases from V and 0 from J, leaving 11 bases between them. The CDR3 DNA reads TGTGCCAGCAGGAGGGGGGGGTACCAAGAGACCCAGTACTTC. It translates to CASRRGGYQETQYF.

This clonotype was counted ten times or more. V gene TRBV28 combines with J gene TRBJ2-7; D might be TRBD1 (6 bases). The CDR3 is 15 amino acids. V was shortened by 1 base and J by 5 bases, with 15 bases between the two germline ends. CDR1 is MDHEN, CDR2 SYDVKM, per germline. The CDR3 reads CASSLYSTGYDEQYF. CDR3 sequence (DNA): TGTGCCAGCAGTTTATACTCCACAGGGTACGACGAGCAGTACTTC. The full variable domain, with the rest looked up from reference TRBV28 and TRBJ2-7, is DVKVTQSSRYLVKRTGEKVFLECVQDMDHENMFWYRQDPGLGLRLIYFSYDVKMKEKGDIPEGYSVSREKKERFSLILESASTNQTSMYLCASSLYSTGYDEQYFGPGTRLTVT.

The chain joins TRBV7-8 to TRBJ1-2; 7 positions agree with TRBD1. The germline V gene has CDR1 SGHVS and CDR2 FQNEAQ. J lost 4 bases, V lost 2 bases, and 16 bases had no gene match. The CDR3 covers 18 residues. CDR3 sequence: CASSLYSSHRGLGYGYTF. DNA for the CDR3: TGTGCCAGCAGCTTATATTCAAGTCACAGGGGATTGGGCTATGGCTACACCTTC. Variable domain in full (rest from reference TRBV7-8 and TRBJ1-2): GAGVSQSPRYKVAKRGQDVALRCDPISGHVSLFWYQQALGQGPEFLTYFQNEAQLDKSGLPSDRFFAERPEGSVSTLKIQRTQQEDSAVYLCASSLYSSHRGLGYGYTFGSGTRLTVV.

The chain uses TRBV28 and TRBJ1-1, with 7 bases identical to TRBD1. Germline loops: CDR1 MDHEN, CDR2 SYDVKM. Trimming removed 9 bases from V and 1 base from J; junction bases left unmatched: 2. This CDR3 has 12 residues. CDR3 sequence: CASYRGNTEAFF. The CDR3 DNA sequence: TGTGCCAGTTACAGGGGGAACACTGAAGCTTTCTTT.